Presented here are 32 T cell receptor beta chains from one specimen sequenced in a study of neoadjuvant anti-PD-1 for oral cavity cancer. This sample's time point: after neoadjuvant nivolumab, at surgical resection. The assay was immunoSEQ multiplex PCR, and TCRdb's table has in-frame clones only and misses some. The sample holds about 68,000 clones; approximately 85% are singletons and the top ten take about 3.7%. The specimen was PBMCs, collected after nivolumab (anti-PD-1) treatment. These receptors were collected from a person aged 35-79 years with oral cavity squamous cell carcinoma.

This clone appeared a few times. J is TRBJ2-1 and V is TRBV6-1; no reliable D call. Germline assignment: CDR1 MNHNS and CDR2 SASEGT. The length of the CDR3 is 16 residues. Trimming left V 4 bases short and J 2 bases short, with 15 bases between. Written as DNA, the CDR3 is TGTGCCAGCAGTGCTACCCTCTGGCGGACCTACAATGAGCAGTTCTTC. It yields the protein CASSATLWRTYNEQFF.

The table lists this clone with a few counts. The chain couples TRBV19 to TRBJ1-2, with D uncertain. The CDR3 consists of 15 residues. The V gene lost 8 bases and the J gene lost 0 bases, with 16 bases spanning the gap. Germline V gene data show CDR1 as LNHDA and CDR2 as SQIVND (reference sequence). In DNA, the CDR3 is TGTGCCAGTCTCGGAGCCGTCTACTCTAACTATGGCTACACCTTC. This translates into CASLGAVYSNYGYTF.

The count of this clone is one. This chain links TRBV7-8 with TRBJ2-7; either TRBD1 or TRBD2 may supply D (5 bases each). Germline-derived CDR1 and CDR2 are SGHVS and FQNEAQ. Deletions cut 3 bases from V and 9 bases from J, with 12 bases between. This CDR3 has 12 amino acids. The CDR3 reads CASSFPGTAQYF. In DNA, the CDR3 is TGTGCCAGCAGCTTTCCCGGGACCGCGCAGTACTTC. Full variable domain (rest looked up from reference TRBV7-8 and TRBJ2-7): GAGVSQSPRYKVAKRGQDVALRCDPISGHVSLFWYQQALGQGPEFLTYFQNEAQLDKSGLPSDRFFAERPEGSVSTLKIQRTQQEDSAVYLCASSFPGTAQYFGPGTRLTVT.

CDR3 region: CASSPTDRHTGELFF. CDR3 coding DNA: TGTGCCAGCAGCCCCACGGACAGACACACCGGGGAGCTGTTTTTT. This chain connects TRBV5-4 to TRBJ2-2, with a tentative D call TRBD1 (6 bases). The CDR3 length is 15 residues. The germline CDR1 and CDR2 sequences are SGHNT and YYREEE (reference sequence). V lost 4 bases and J 3 bases, leaving 13 bases between the germline ends.

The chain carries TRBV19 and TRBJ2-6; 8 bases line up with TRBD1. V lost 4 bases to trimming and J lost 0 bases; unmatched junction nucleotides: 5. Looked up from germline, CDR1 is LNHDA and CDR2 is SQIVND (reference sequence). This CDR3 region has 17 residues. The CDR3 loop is CASSRGQAISGANVLTF. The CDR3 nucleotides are TGTGCCAGTAGTAGGGGACAGGCAATCTCTGGGGCCAACGTCCTGACTTTC.

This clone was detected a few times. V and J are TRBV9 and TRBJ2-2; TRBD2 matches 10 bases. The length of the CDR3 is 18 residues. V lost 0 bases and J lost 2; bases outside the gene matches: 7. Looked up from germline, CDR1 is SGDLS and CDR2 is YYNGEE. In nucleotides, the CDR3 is TGTGCCAGCAGCGTAGAGGGAGCGGGAGGGCCCAACACCGGGGAGCTGTTTTTT. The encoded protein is CASSVEGAGGPNTGELFF.

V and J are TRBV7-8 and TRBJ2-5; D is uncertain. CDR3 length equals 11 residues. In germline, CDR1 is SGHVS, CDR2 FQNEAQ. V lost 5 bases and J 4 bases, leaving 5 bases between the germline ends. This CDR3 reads CASSMRETQYF. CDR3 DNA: TGTGCCAGCAGCATGAGAGAGACCCAGTACTTC.

The CDR3 DNA reads TGTGCCAGCGGGAGAGGGGCAGGCAATCAGCCCCAGCATTTT. This translates into CASGRGAGNQPQHF. The V call is TRBV10-3, the J call TRBJ1-5, with D possibly being TRBD1 (5 bases). CDR1 ENHRY and CDR2 SYGVKD come from the germline V gene. The CDR3 spans 14 residues. V was clipped by 10 bases and J by 2 bases, with 15 bases between them.

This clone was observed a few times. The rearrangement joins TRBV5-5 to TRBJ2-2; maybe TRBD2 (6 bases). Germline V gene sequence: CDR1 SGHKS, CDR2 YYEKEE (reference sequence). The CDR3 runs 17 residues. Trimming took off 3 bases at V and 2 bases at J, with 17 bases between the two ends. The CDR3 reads CASSWRAVEANTGELFF. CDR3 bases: TGTGCCAGCAGCTGGAGGGCGGTAGAGGCCAACACCGGGGAGCTGTTTTTT. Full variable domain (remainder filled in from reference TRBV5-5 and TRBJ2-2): DAGVTQSPTHLIKTRGQQVTLRCSPISGHKSVSWYQQVLGQGPQFIFQYYEKEERGRGNFPDRFSARQFPNYSSELNVNALLLGDSALYLCASSWRAVEANTGELFFGEGSRLTVL.

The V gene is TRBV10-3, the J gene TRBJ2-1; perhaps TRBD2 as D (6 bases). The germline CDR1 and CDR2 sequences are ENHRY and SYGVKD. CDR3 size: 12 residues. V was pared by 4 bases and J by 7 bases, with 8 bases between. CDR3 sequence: CAISATSNEQFF. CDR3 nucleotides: TGTGCCATCAGTGCGACTAGTAATGAGCAGTTCTTC.

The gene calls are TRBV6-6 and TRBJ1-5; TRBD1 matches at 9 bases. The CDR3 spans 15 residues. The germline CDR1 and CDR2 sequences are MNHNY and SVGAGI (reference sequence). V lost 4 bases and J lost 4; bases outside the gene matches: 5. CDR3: CASSSPDRGNQPQHF. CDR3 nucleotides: TGTGCCAGCAGTTCCCCGGACAGGGGAAATCAGCCCCAGCATTTT.

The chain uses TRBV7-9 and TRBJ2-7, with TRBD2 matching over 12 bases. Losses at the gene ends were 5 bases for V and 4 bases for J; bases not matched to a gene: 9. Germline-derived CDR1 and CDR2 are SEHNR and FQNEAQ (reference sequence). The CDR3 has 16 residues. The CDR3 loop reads CASSPRTSGASYEQYF. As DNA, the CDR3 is TGTGCCAGCAGCCCCAGGACTAGCGGGGCTTCTTACGAGCAGTACTTC.

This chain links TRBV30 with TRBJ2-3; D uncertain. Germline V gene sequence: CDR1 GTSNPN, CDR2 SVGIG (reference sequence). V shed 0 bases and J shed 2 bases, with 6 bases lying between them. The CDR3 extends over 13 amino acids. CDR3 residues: CAWSVPITDTQYF. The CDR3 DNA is TGTGCCTGGAGTGTACCGATCACAGATACGCAGTATTTT. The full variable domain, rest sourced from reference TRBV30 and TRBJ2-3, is SQTIHQWPATLVQPVGSPLSLECTVEGTSNPNLYWYRQAAGRGLQLLFYSVGIGQISSEVPQNLSASRPQDRQFILSSKKLLLSDSGFYLCAWSVPITDTQYFGPGTRLTVL.

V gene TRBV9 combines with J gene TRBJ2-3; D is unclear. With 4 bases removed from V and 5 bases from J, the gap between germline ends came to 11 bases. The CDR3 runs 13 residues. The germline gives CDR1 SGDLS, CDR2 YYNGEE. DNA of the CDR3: TGTGCCAGCAGCCCCACCCGTGGAGATACGCAGTATTTT. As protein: CASSPTRGDTQYF.

The CDR3 loop is CASSRTGDPEQYF. The DNA for the CDR3 is TGCGCCAGCAGCCGCACAGGGGACCCAGAGCAGTACTTC. The V call is TRBV4-1, the J call TRBJ2-7; 7 bases map to TRBD1. This CDR3 spans 13 amino acids. Germline V gives CDR1 MGHRA, CDR2 YSYEKL. Unmatched junction bases numbered 7, after V lost 4 bases and J lost 7 bases.

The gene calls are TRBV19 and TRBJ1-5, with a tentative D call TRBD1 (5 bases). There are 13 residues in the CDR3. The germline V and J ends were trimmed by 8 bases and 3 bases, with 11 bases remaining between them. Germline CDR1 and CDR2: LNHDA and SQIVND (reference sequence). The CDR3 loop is CASGTELNQPQHF. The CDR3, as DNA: TGTGCCAGTGGGACCGAGCTCAATCAGCCCCAGCATTTT.

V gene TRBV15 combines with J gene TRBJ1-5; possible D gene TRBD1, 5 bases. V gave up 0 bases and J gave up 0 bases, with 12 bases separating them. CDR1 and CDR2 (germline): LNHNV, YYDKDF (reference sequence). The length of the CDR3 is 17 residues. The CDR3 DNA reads TGTGCCACCAGCAGAGAGAAGACAGCTAATAGCAATCAGCCCCAGCATTTT. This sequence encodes CATSREKTANSNQPQHF.

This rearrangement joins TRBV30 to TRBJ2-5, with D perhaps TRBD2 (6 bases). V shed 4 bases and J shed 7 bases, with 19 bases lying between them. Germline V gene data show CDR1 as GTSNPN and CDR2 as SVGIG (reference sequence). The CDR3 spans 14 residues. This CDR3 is CAWKLKAEGGTQYF. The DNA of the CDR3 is TGTGCCTGGAAGCTCAAAGCGGAGGGTGGGACCCAGTACTTC.

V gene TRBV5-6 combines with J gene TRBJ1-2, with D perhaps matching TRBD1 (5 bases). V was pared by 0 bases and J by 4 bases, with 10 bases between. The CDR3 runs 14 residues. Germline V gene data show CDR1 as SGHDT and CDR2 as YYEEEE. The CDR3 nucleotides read TGTGCCAGCAGCTTGGCTGGGGCCGTCTATGGCTACACCTTC. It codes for CASSLAGAVYGYTF. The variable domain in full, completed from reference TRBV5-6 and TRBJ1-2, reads DAGVTQSPTHLIKTRGQQVTLRCSPKSGHDTVSWYQQALGQGPQFIFQYYEEEERQRGNFPDRFSGHQFPNYSSELNVNALLLGDSALYLCASSLAGAVYGYTFGSGTRLTVV.

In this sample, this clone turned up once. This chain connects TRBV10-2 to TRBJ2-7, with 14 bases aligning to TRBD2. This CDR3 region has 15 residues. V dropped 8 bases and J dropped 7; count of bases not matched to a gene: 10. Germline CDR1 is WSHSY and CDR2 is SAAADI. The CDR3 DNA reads TGCGCCAGCTACGGGACTAGCGGGAGTCGGGAGGAGCAGTACTTC. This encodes CASYGTSGSREEQYF.

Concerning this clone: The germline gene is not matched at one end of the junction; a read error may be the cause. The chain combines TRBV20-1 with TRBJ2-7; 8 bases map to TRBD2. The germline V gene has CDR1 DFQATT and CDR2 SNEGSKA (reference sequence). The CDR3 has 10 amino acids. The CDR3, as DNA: TGCAGTACTAGCGGAGGGGGTGGTGGCTTC. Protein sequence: CSTSGGGGGF.

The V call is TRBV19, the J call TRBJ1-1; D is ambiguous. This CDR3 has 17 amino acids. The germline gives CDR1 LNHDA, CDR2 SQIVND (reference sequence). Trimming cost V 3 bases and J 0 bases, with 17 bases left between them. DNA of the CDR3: TGTGCCAGTAGTATTGGAGCAGGAAGGGATTTGAACACTGAAGCTTTCTTT. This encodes CASSIGAGRDLNTEAFF.

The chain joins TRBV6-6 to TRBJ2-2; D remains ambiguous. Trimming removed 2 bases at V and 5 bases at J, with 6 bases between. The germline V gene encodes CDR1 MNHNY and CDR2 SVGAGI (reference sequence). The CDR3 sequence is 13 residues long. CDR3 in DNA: TGTGCCAGCAGTTACGGACCTACCGGGGAGCTGTTTTTT. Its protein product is CASSYGPTGELFF.

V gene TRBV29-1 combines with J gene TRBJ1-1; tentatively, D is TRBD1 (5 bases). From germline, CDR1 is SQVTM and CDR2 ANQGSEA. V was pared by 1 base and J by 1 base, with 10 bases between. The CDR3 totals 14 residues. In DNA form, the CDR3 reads TGCAGCGTTGAAGCCAGGCAGGGGAACACTGAAGCTTTCTTT. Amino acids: CSVEARQGNTEAFF.

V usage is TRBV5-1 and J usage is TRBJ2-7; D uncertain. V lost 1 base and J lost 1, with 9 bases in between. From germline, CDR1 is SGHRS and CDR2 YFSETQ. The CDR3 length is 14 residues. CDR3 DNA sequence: TGCGCCAGCAGCTTGTTAGGTAGTTCCTACGAGCAGTACTTC. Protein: CASSLLGSSYEQYF.

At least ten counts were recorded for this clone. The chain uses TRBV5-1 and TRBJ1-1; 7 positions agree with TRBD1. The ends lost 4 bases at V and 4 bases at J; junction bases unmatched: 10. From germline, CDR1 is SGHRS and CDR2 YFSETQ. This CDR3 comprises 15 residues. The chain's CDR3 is CASSPGRQGSTEAFF. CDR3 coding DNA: TGCGCCAGCAGCCCCGGACGACAGGGTAGCACTGAAGCTTTCTTT.

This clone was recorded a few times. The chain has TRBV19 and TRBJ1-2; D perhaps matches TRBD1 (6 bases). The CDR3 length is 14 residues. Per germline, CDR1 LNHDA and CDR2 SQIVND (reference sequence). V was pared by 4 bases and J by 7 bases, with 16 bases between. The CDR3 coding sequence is TGTGCCAGTAGTACGTCCCGGGACATCTCTGGCTACACCTTC. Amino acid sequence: CASSTSRDISGYTF.

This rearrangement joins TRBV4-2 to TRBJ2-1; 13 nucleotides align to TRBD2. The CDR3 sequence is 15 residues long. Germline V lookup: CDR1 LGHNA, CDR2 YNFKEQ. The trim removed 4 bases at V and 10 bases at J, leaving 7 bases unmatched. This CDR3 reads CASSLSGTSGTEQFF. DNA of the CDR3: TGTGCCAGCAGCCTTTCCGGGACTAGCGGGACGGAGCAGTTCTTC.

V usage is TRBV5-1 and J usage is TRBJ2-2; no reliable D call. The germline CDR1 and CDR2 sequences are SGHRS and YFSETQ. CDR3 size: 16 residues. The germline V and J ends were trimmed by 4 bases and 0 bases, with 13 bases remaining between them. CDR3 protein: CASSPTTGPNTGELFF. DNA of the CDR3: TGCGCCAGCAGCCCTACGACGGGTCCGAACACCGGGGAGCTGTTTTTT.

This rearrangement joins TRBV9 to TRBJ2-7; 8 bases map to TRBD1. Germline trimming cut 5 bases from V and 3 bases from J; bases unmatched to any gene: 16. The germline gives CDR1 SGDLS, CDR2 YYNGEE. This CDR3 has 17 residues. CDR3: CASRATPGGGPYYEQYF. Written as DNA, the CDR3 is TGTGCCAGCAGAGCAACTCCAGGGGGCGGACCCTACTACGAGCAGTACTTC. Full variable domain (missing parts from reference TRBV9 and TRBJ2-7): DSGVTQTPKHLITATGQRVTLRCSPRSGDLSVYWYQQSLDQGLQFLIQYYNGEERAKGNILERFSAQQFPDLHSELNLSSLELGDSALYFCASRATPGGGPYYEQYFGPGTRLTVT.

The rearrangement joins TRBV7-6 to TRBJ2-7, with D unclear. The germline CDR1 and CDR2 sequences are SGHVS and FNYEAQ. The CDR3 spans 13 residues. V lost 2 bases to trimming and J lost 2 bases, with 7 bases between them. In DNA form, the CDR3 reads TGTGCCAGCAGCTTAAGAGAAACCTACGAGCAGTACTTC. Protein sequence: CASSLRETYEQYF.

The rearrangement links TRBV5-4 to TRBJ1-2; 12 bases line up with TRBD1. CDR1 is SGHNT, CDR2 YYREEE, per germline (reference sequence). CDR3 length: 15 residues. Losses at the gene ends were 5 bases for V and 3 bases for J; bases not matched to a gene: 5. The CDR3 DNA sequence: TGTGCCAGCAGATCGGGACAGGGGGCAGACTATGGCTACACCTTC. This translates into CASRSGQGADYGYTF.